This T cell receptor beta chain was captured in a study of blood T cell repertoires in COVID-19. About the study: From T cells, B-cell-depleted T cells, or PBMCs came the material, which was cDNA or gDNA.

Sequencing was performed with immunoSEQ multiplex PCR; in TCRdb, only in-frame clones are kept and a portion is missing. The table includes 250,000 to 350,000 clones, about nine tenths detected once. This clone was observed a single time. This CDR3 is 11 amino acids long. The V gene lost 5 bases and the J gene lost 13 bases, with 15 bases spanning the gap. Germline V gives CDR1 MDHEN, CDR2 SYDVKM. The receptor's source is a woman in her forties or fifties who had recovered from COVID-19. Source material: peripheral blood. The chain carries TRBV28 and TRBJ2-7; weak D call: TRBD1 (5 bases). DNA of the CDR3: TGTGCCAGCAGTCTCCACTGGACATTCTACTTC. It specifies CASSLHWTFYF. Full variable domain (outside the CDR3, taken from reference TRBV28 and TRBJ2-7): DVKVTQSSRYLVKRTGEKVFLECVQDMDHENMFWYRQDPGLGLRLIYFSYDVKMKEKGDIPEGYSVSREKKERFSLILESASTNQTSMYLCASSLHWTFYFGPGTRLTVT.